This entry features one T cell receptor beta chain sequence. Antigen unknown. CDR3 size: 12 residues. The germline CDR1 and CDR2 sequences are MNHEY and SVGAGI. The data were taken from a study of cytomegalovirus exposure and HLA in healthy donors. Points from the study as a whole: A few CMV-associated chains were confirmed in vitro to be specific for CMV antigens.

PCR amplification relied on 60 Vbeta primers (plus 13 Jbeta primers). Sequencing was performed with immunoSEQ multiplex PCR; in TCRdb, only in-frame clones are kept and a portion is missing. The profile shows 97,000 or so clones, approximately 82% of them singletons. This clonotype was sampled from a man between 40 and 49 years old in good health and CMV-seronegative. Material: PBMCs. The chain carries TRBV6-5 and TRBJ2-5; 7 bases fit TRBD1. Near its end, the DNA agrees better with TRBJ2-7, so the J call may be wrong. CDR3 residues: CASRQGSYEQYF. The DNA of the CDR3 is TGTGCCAGCAGACAGGGGTCCTACGAGCAGTACTTC.